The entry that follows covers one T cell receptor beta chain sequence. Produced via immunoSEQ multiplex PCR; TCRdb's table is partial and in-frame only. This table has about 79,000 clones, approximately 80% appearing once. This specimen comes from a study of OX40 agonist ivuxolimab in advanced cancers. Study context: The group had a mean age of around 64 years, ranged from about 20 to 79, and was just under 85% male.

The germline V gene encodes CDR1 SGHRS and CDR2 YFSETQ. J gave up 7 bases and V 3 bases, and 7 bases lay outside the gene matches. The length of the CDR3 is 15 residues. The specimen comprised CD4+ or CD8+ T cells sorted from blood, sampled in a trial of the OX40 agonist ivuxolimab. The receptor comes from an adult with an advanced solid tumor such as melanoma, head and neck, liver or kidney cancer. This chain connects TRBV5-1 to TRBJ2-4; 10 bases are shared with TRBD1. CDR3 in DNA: TGCGCCAGCAGCTCCGGGGGGACAGGGGCGAACATTCAGTACTTC. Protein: CASSSGGTGANIQYF.